The clone carrying this T cell receptor beta chain has at least ten counts. Its antigen is undetermined. There are 12 residues in the CDR3. The germline V gene has CDR1 SGHAT and CDR2 FQNNGV. V was trimmed by 1 base and J by 5 bases, leaving 2 bases between them. As for time point: patch test 2, 6 weeks after DPC sensitization. As to treatment: therapeutic diphenylcyclopropenone sensitization with weekly scalp DPC. A single record per CDR3 protein comes from TCRdb applying MiXCR to the RACE reads. The table includes approximately 97,000 distinct CDR3 sequences, approximately 10% detected once. This entry belongs to a study of human T cells and chemical hapten exposure. For the study at large: Women made up most patients, who had alopecia areata, totalis or universalis.

Study-wide points: The study found expanded TCRs formed significantly more large CDR3 similarity clusters than controls.

This rearrangement joins TRBV11-2 to TRBJ2-2; no firm D call. Sequenced here: whole blood, sampled in connection with sensitization to the hapten diphenylcyclopropenone (DPC). The receptor comes from a woman aged 40 to 55 with alopecia areata. Some clones in this sample may be carry-over from other donors' samples. In nucleotides, the CDR3 is TGTGCCAGCAGCTTAGGAACCGGGGAGCTGTTTTTT. As protein: CASSLGTGELFF.